A single sample gave rise to the 8 T cell receptor beta chains below, sequenced in a study of blood T cell repertoires in COVID-19. The repertoire was sequenced with immunoSEQ multiplex PCR; TCRdb's copy has only in-frame clones and lacks some. Here the sample spans approximately 44,000 clones, roughly 80% being singletons. The sequenced material came from peripheral blood. The receptors come from a woman of 80 years or more with acute or convalescent COVID-19.

This chain links TRBV2 with TRBJ2-3, with D perhaps TRBD1 (5 bases). In germline, CDR1 is SNHLY, CDR2 FYNNEI. The CDR3 spans 15 residues. V was shortened by 0 bases and J by 3 bases, with 10 bases between the two germline ends. The CDR3, as DNA: TGTGCCAGCAGTGAAGCGCTTGGGGCAACAGATACGCAGTATTTT. Protein sequence: CASSEALGATDTQYF.

The chain links TRBV7-9 to TRBJ2-2, with a weak D call TRBD1 (6 bases). Trimming took off 6 bases at V and 4 bases at J, with 18 bases between the two ends. The V gene's germline CDR1 is SEHNR and CDR2 FQNEAQ (reference sequence). CDR3 length equals 16 residues. CDR3 DNA: TGTGCCAGCAGGCTACAGGGAAGGGGAGTCACCGGGGAGCTGTTTTTT. Translating gives CASRLQGRGVTGELFF.

This clone has a single count. The chain recombines TRBV18 with TRBJ1-4; a possible D gene is TRBD1 (5 bases). V was shortened by 4 bases and J by 5 bases, with 17 bases between the two germline ends. The CDR3 covers 16 residues. Per the germline V gene, CDR1 is KGHSH and CDR2 is LQKENI. CDR3 bases: TGTGCCAGCTCACTTAAAAAGTCCCGACAGAATGAAAAACTGTTTTTT. Its protein product is CASSLKKSRQNEKLFF.

V usage is TRBV5-6 and J usage is TRBJ2-1; the D gene is possibly TRBD1 (6 bases). Between the trimmed V and J ends, which lost 2 bases and 5 bases, there was a span of 11 bases. This CDR3 comprises 14 residues. CDR1 and CDR2 from the germline V gene are SGHDT and YYEEEE. The CDR3 spells CASSLGQTHNEQFF. CDR3 nucleotides: TGTGCCAGCAGCTTAGGACAGACCCACAATGAGCAGTTCTTC.

The chain carries TRBV9 and TRBJ2-3, with D unresolved. Germline loops: CDR1 SGDLS, CDR2 YYNGEE. The CDR3 totals 16 residues. V dropped 4 bases and J dropped 0 bases, with 15 bases sitting between them. CDR3 nucleotide sequence: TGTGCCAGCAGCTCCCGACTTTTGTCTAGCACAGATACGCAGTATTTT. Its translation: CASSSRLLSSTDTQYF.

The V gene is TRBV6-1, the J gene TRBJ1-2; no clear D. Per the germline V gene, CDR1 is MNHNS and CDR2 is SASEGT. The V end lost 2 bases, the J end lost 4 bases, and 8 bases lay between the germline ends. The CDR3 contains 13 residues. CDR3 protein: CASSERVLYGYTF. In DNA form, the CDR3 reads TGTGCCAGCAGTGAACGGGTTCTCTATGGCTACACCTTC.

The chain recombines TRBV5-8 with TRBJ2-1; 10 bases match TRBD2. Germline V gene data show CDR1 as SGHTS and CDR2 as YDEGEE. Trimming took 4 bases from V and 7 from J; bases not matched to a gene: 11. The CDR3 runs 16 residues. The CDR3 DNA follows: TGTGCCAGCAGCCATCTACTAGCGGGACTTGCAAATGAGCAGTTCTTC. Its translation is CASSHLLAGLANEQFF.

The V and J genes are TRBV6-5 and TRBJ2-1, with D tentatively TRBD1 (6 bases). The CDR3 contains 15 residues. The germline V gene encodes CDR1 MNHEY and CDR2 SVGAGI. The V end was cut by 1 base, the J end by 8 bases, with 15 bases between. CDR3: CASSYLTTGADEQFF. CDR3 nucleotide sequence: TGTGCCAGCAGTTACTTAACGACAGGTGCGGATGAGCAGTTCTTC.